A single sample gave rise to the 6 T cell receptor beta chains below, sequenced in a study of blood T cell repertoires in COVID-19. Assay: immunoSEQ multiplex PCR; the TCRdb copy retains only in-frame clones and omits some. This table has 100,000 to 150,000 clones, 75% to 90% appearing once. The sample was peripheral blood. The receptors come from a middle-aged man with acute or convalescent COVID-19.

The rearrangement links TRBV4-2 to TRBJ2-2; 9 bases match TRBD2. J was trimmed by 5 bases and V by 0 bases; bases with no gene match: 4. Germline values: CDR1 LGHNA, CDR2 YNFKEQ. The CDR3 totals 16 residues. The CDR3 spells CASSQDDAGGTGELFF. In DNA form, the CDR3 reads TGTGCCAGCAGCCAAGATGACGCGGGAGGGACCGGGGAGCTGTTTTTT.

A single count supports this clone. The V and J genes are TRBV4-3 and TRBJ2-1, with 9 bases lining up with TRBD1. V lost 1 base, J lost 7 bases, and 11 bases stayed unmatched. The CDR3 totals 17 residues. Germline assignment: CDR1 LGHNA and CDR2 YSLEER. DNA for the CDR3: TGCGCCAGCAGCCAAGCACGCACAGGGGGCGCGGGAAATGAGCAGTTCTTC. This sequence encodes CASSQARTGGAGNEQFF.

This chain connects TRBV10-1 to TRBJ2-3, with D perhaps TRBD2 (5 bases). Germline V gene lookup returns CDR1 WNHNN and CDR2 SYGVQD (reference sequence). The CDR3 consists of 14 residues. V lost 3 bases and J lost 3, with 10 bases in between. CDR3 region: CASSESSGTDTQYF. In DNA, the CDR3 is TGCGCCAGCAGTGAAAGCAGCGGAACAGATACGCAGTATTTT.

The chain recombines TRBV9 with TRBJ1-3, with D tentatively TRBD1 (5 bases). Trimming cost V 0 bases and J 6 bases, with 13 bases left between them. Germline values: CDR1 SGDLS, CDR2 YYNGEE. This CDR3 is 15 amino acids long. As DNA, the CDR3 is TGTGCCAGCAGCGTAGTGGGCCAGGGTCAAAACACCATATATTTT. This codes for CASSVVGQGQNTIYF.

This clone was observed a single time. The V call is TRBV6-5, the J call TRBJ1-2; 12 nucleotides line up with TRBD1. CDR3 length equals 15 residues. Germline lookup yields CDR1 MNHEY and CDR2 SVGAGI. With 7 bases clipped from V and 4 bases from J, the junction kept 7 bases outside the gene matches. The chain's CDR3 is CASTWGQGAGYGYTF. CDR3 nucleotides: TGTGCCAGCACCTGGGGACAGGGGGCTGGCTATGGCTACACCTTC.

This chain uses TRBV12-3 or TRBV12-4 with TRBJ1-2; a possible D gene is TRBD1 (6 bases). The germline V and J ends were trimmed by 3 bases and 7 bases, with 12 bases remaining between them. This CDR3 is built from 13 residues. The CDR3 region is CASSFKQGSGYTF. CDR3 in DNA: TGTGCCAGCAGTTTTAAACAGGGTAGTGGCTACACCTTC.